This T cell receptor (beta chain) originates from a study of CD8+ T cells in alopecia areata. For the study at large: Twice a day, 5 to 10 mg of oral tofacitinib was administered to treated patients. General study points: Lesional scalp, notably in alopecia totalis/universalis, had clonality above that of normal scalp.

Sequencing relied on a cDNA template that was reverse transcribed from extracted RNA. This table comes from immunoSEQ multiplex PCR, and its TCRdb copy is limited to in-frame clones, with some not included. The table lists over 150,000 clones, 50% to 60% of them singletons. Samples from alopecia areata patients were lesional scalp punch biopsies and peripheral blood. PBMC-derived CD4+ and CD8+ T cells were sorted. On this clone itself: Its antigen remains unknown.

The TCR comes from a human donor with alopecia areata. Sequenced material: CD4+ T cells sorted from blood, taken at week 0.

CDR3 nucleotide sequence: TGTGCCAGCAGCTCAGTGGGGGGGTTGAGGAATCAGCCCCAGCATTTT. Protein: CASSSVGGLRNQPQHF. The chain recombines TRBV7-2 with TRBJ1-5; a weak D match, TRBD1 (5 bases). Per the germline V gene, CDR1 is SGHTA and CDR2 is FQGNSA. V gave up 4 bases and J gave up 4 bases, with 17 bases separating them. This CDR3 comprises 16 residues.